Listed here are 16 T cell receptor beta chains from one sample, sequenced in a study of shared clonotypes between healthy human individuals. Data came from immunoSEQ multiplex PCR; TCRdb stores just in-frame clones and leaves some out. Here the sample spans about 2.4 million clones, 80% to 95% being singletons. Sequencing input: naive CD4+ T cells from PBMCs. Subset indicated: CD45RA+ positively selected. The source is a man between 18 and 29 years old in good health. Some clones in this sample may be carry-over from other donors' samples.

This sequence joins TRBV7-2 and TRBJ2-1, with 10 bases matching TRBD1. The CDR3 has 13 residues. The J segment lost 9 bases and the V segment lost 5 bases, leaving 4 bases of the junction unmatched. From germline, CDR1 is SGHTA and CDR2 FQGNSA. CDR3 protein: CASSPDRGFEQFF. DNA for the CDR3: TGTGCCAGCAGCCCGGACAGGGGGTTTGAGCAGTTCTTC.

The chain has TRBV11-2 and TRBJ2-7; D is perhaps TRBD2 (6 bases). Trimming left V 0 bases short and J 2 bases short, with 20 bases between. The CDR3 spans 18 residues. Germline V gene lookup returns CDR1 SGHAT and CDR2 FQNNGV. For the CDR3, the DNA is TGTGCCAGCAGCTTAGACTCCGGGAGCAAGGGTCCCACCTACGAGCAGTACTTC. This gives the protein CASSLDSGSKGPTYEQYF.

The chain carries TRBV18 and TRBJ1-2; D uncertain. The CDR3 covers 15 residues. Trimming shortened V by 3 bases and J by 0 bases, and 11 bases separated the two germline ends. Germline V gene lookup returns CDR1 KGHSH and CDR2 LQKENI. CDR3 protein: CASSPIDLANYGYTF. CDR3 sequence (DNA): TGTGCCAGCTCACCTATAGACCTCGCTAACTATGGCTACACCTTC.

On this clone: The sample carries other DNA sequences with the same CDR3. The V gene is TRBV7-9, the J gene TRBJ2-5, with unresolved D. The CDR3 sequence is 11 residues long. V lost 3 bases and J 5 bases, leaving 4 bases between the germline ends. Germline V gives CDR1 SEHNR, CDR2 FQNEAQ (reference sequence). The CDR3 DNA reads TGTGCCAGCAGCTTCGGTGAGACCCAGTACTTC. Amino acid sequence: CASSFGETQYF.

The chain recombines TRBV7-6 with TRBJ2-7, with 8 bases lining up with TRBD1. V was clipped by 0 bases and J by 1 base; unmatched bases: 11. The germline gives CDR1 SGHVS, CDR2 FNYEAQ. The CDR3 is 18 residues long. The DNA for the CDR3 is TGTGCCAGCAGCTTAGCAGGTGGGACAGGCGGGATGTCCTACGAGCAGTACTTC. Amino acids: CASSLAGGTGGMSYEQYF.

This rearrangement joins TRBV18 to TRBJ1-2; possible D gene TRBD1, 5 bases. In germline, CDR1 is KGHSH, CDR2 LQKENI. This CDR3 comprises 14 residues. The V end was cut by 6 bases, the J end by 7 bases, with 18 bases between. CDR3 in DNA: TGTGCCAGCTCCCGACTTGGAAGGGGACCTGGCTACACCTTC. It specifies CASSRLGRGPGYTF.

Comment on this clone: The sample carries other DNA sequences with the same CDR3. V gene TRBV5-1 combines with J gene TRBJ1-1, with D possibly being TRBD1 (6 bases). Germline CDR1 and CDR2: SGHRS and YFSETQ. This CDR3 has 14 amino acids. The V end lost 2 bases, the J end lost 2 bases, and 10 bases lay between the germline ends. CDR3 protein: CASSLAQGNTEAFF. The CDR3 DNA follows: TGCGCCAGCAGCTTAGCACAGGGCAACACTGAAGCTTTCTTT.

V is TRBV15 and J is TRBJ1-5; 7 bases agree with TRBD1. This CDR3 comprises 18 residues. After removal of 4 bases from V and 5 bases from J, the junction contained 17 bases not matched to a gene. Germline-derived CDR1 and CDR2 are LNHNV and YYDKDF (reference sequence). The CDR3 nucleotides read TGTGCCACCAGCAAAGGGACAGCCGCGGTGGGCGGTTATCAGCCCCAGCATTTT. It encodes CATSKGTAAVGGYQPQHF.

The chain employs TRBV21-1 and TRBJ2-2; the listed D gene, TRBD1, was not tested against the DNA. TRBV21-1 is an annotated pseudogene. The CDR3 contains 16 residues. This chain's CDR3 is CASSTERQGWTGELFF. CDR3 coding DNA: TGTGCCAGCAGCACGGAACGACAGGGATGGACCGGGGAGCTGTTTTTT.

This rearrangement joins TRBV18 to TRBJ2-4; D remains unclear. The germline V gene encodes CDR1 KGHSH and CDR2 LQKENI. This CDR3 contains 14 residues. V lost 1 base and J 8 bases, leaving 12 bases between the germline ends. The CDR3 DNA reads as TGTGCCAGCTCACCACAGGCAAAATGGGACATTCAGTACTTC. Its translation is CASSPQAKWDIQYF.

This rearrangement joins TRBV20-1 to TRBJ1-2; D remains unclear. Germline V lookup: CDR1 DFQATT, CDR2 SNEGSKA (reference sequence). With 3 bases removed from V and 8 bases from J, the gap between germline ends came to 10 bases. This CDR3 contains 11 residues. CDR3 in amino acids: CSASPSPGYTF. DNA of the CDR3: TGCAGTGCTAGTCCCTCACCCGGCTACACCTTC.

The chain employs TRBV7-8 and TRBJ2-5; D is unclear. The CDR3 is 14 amino acids. Looked up from germline, CDR1 is SGHVS and CDR2 is FQNEAQ. Trimming cost V 3 bases and J 3 bases, with 11 bases left between them. DNA for the CDR3: TGTGCCAGCAGCTTTAGTCGGCAGAAAGAGACCCAGTACTTC. It codes for CASSFSRQKETQYF.

This rearrangement joins TRBV18 to TRBJ2-7, with no clear D. This CDR3 comprises 13 residues. Trimming took off 4 bases at V and 5 bases at J, with 12 bases between the two ends. CDR1 KGHSH and CDR2 LQKENI come from the germline V gene. CDR3 in DNA: TGTGCCAGCTCACGCGACGCTGGGGACGAGCAGTACTTC. It encodes CASSRDAGDEQYF.

This chain connects TRBV28 to TRBJ2-1; 7 bases are shared with TRBD2. V was pared by 6 bases and J by 9 bases, with 8 bases of the junction left unmatched. The germline CDR1 and CDR2 sequences are MDHEN and SYDVKM. The CDR3 spans 13 residues. DNA of the CDR3: TGTGCCAGCAGGGCCGGGACTAAAGGTGAGCAGTTCTTC. This translates into CASRAGTKGEQFF.

This clone was seen just once. The chain joins TRBV5-6 to TRBJ1-2, with D perhaps matching TRBD1 (6 bases). The CDR3 is made up of 16 amino acids. Germline-derived CDR1 and CDR2 are SGHDT and YYEEEE. V lost 4 bases to trimming and J lost 4 bases, with 20 bases between them. The CDR3, as DNA: TGTGCCAGCAGCGCTGAACGGACAGCTCTTGGCTATGGCTACACCTTC. Translated: CASSAERTALGYGYTF.

The V and J genes are TRBV10-2 and TRBJ2-1; 15 bases fit TRBD2. Germline V gene lookup returns CDR1 WSHSY and CDR2 SAAADI. The CDR3 contains 19 residues. The V and J ends lost 6 bases and 8 bases, in that order; junction bases with no gene match: 17. The CDR3 bases are TGCGCCAGCAGAGACTCCGGGACTAGCGGGAGGTTGTTCAGCCATGAGCAGTTCTTC. Amino acid sequence: CASRDSGTSGRLFSHEQFF.